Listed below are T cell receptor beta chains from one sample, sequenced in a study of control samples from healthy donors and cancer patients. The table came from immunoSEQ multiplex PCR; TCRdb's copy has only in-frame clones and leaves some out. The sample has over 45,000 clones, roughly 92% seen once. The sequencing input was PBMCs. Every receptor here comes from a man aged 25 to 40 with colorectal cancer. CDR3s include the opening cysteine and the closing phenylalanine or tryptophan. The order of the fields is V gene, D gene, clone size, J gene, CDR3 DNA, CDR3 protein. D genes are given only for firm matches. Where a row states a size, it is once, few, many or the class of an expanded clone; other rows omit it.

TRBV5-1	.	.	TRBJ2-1	TGCGCCAGCAGCCCGAACCCCAACGGCGGGGTGAGTGAGCAGTTCTTC	CASSPNPNGGVSEQFF
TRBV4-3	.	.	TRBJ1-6	TGCGCCAGCAGCCAAGATCACCCGGGGGAGGATTCACCCCTCCACTTT	CASSQDHPGEDSPLHF
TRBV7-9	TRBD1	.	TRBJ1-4	TGTGCCAGCAGCCTACAGGGGGCGAGGGAAAAACTGTTTTTT	CASSLQGAREKLFF
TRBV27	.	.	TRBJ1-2	TGTGCCAGCAGCCATAGGAACCTCAGGGGCGGCTATGGCTACACCTTC	CASSHRNLRGGYGYTF
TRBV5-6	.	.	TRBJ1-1	TGTGCCAGCAGCTTGGACAGTCTGCAAATGAACACTGAAGCTTTCTTT	CASSLDSLQMNTEAFF
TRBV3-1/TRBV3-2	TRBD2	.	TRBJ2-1	TGTGCCAGCCTTTTACTCAGGGCCACTAGCGGGGGGATATACAATGAGCAGTTCTTC	CASLLLRATSGGIYNEQFF
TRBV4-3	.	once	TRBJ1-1	TGCGCCAGCAGCCAAGGAAGCAGGGCCGACACTGAAGCTTTCTTT	CASSQGSRADTEAFF
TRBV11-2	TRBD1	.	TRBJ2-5	TGTGCCAGCAGCTTACGTACAGGGGGCCAAGAGACCCAGTACTTC	CASSLRTGGQETQYF
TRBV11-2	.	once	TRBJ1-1	TGTGCCAGCAGCTTAATGCCCTACTCGGACACTGAAGCTTTCTTT	CASSLMPYSDTEAFF
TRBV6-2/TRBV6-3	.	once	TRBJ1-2	TGTGCCAGCAGCCTCGGACAAAACTATGGCTACACCTTC	CASSLGQNYGYTF
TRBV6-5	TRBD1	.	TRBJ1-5	TGTGCCAGCAGCCAAGACAGGGGGCGGAATCAGCCCCAGCATTTT	CASSQDRGRNQPQHF
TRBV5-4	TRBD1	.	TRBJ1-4	TGTGCCAGCAGCCCAGACAGGGATGCTAATGAAAAACTGTTTTTT	CASSPDRDANEKLFF
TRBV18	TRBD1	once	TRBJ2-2	TGTGCCAGCTCACCCTGGACAGGGGAAGACGGGGAGCTGTTTTTT	CASSPWTGEDGELFF
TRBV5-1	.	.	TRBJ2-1	TGCGCCAGCAGCTTAAGGCTCGGGAACAATGAGCAGTTCTTC	CASSLRLGNNEQFF
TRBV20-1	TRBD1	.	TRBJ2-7	TGCAGTGCTAGTGGAGCGGACAGGGTCGGCCACGAGCAGTACTTC	CSASGADRVGHEQYF
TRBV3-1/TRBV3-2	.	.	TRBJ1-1	TGTGCCAGCAGCCAAGAGTGGGGACTGAACACTGAAGCTTTCTTT	CASSQEWGLNTEAFF
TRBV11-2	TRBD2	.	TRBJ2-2	TGTGCCAGCAGCTTTATGACTAGCGGGGGGGAAGCGAACACCGGGGAGCTGTTTTTT	CASSFMTSGGEANTGELFF
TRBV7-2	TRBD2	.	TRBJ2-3	TGTGCCAGCAGCTTAGCGGGGGGGTGGAGCACAGATACGCAGTATTTT	CASSLAGGWSTDTQYF
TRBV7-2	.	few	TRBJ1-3	TGTGCCAGCCGTTCGGCGTGGGACACTGCGACCGGAAACACCATATATTTT	CASRSAWDTATGNTIYF
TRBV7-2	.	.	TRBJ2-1	TGTGCCAGCAGCTTAGCGGCGGTAGCACCGGAGGAGCAGTTCTTC	CASSLAAVAPEEQFF
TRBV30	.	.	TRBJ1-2	TGTGCCTGGAGTTCTTTTCTCCCGGACAGCCTTCTCTATGGCTACACCTTC	CAWSSFLPDSLLYGYTF
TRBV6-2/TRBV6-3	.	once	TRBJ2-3	TGTGCCAGCAGTTACTCCTCAGGGGAGTTGAAGTATTTT	CASSYSSGELKYF
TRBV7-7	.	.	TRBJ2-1	TGTGCTAGCAGCTTCTCACCTGAAGATGAGCAGTTCTTC	CASSFSPEDEQFF
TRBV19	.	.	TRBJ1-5	TGTGCCAGTAGTATTACTAGATCCAATCAGCCCCAGCATTTT	CASSITRSNQPQHF
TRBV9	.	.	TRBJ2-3	TGTGCCAGCAGCTACCCTAGGGGGATCACAGATACGCAGTATTTT	CASSYPRGITDTQYF
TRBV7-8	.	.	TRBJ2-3	TGTGCCAGCAGCCCGCCGATCGCAGATACGCAGTATTTT	CASSPPIADTQYF
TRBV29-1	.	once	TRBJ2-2	TGCAGCGTTGAGGAGCCACGTGGCACCGGGGAGCTGTTTTTT	CSVEEPRGTGELFF
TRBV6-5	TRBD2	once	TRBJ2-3	TGTGCCAGCAGTTACTGGACTAGCGGGGGCACAGATACGCAGTATTTT	CASSYWTSGGTDTQYF
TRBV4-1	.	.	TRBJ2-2	TGCGCCAGCAGCCATTCTAGGGGGGGCGGGGAGCTGTTTTTT	CASSHSRGGGELFF
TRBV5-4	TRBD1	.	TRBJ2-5	TGTGCCAGCAGCCCGGGACAGATTGGGGAGACCCAGTACTTC	CASSPGQIGETQYF
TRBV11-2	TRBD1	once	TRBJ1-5	TGTGCCAGCAGCTTAGAGGGACAGATAAATCAGCCCCAGCATTTT	CASSLEGQINQPQHF
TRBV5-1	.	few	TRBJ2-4	TGCGCCAGCAGCTTGGAGGGGAGAATAGGGGACATTCAGTACTTC	CASSLEGRIGDIQYF
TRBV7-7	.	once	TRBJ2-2	TGTGCTAGCAGCTTAGCACTAGGGGGTCCAAACACCGGGGAGCTGTTTTTT	CASSLALGGPNTGELFF
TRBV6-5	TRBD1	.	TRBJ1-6	TGTGCCAGTAGTTACACCAACGACAGGGTGGAGTCACCCCTCCACTTT	CASSYTNDRVESPLHF
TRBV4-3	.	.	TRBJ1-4	TGCGCCAGCAGCCAGGCTCAGCTGGGTGAAAAACTGTTTTTT	CASSQAQLGEKLFF
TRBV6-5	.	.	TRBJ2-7	TGTGCCAGCAGTTCACTCGGACTTTCCTTGGTCGAGCAGTACTTC	CASSSLGLSLVEQYF